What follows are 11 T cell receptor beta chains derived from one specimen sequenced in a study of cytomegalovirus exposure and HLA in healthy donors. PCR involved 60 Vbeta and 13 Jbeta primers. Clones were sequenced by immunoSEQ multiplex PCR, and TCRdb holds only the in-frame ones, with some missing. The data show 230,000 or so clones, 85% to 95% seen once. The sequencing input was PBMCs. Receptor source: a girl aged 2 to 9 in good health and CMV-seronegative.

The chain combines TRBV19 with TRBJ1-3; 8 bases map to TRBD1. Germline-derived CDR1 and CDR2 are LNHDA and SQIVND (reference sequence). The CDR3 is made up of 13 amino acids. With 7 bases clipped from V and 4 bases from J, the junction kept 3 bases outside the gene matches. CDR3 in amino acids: CASNRGDGNTIYF. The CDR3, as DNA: TGTGCCAGTAACAGGGGGGACGGAAACACCATATATTTT. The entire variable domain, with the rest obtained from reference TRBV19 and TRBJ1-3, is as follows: DGGITQSPKYLFRKEGQNVTLSCEQNLNHDAMYWYRQDPGQGLRLIYYSQIVNDFQKGDIAEGYSVSREKKESFPLTVTSAQKNPTAFYLCASNRGDGNTIYFGEGSWLTVV.

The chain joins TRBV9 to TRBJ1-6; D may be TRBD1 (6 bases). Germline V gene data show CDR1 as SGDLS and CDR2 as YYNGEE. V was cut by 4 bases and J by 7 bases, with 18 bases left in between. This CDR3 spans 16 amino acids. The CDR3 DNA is TGTGCCAGCAGCCCCCAACAGGGCCACTGGAATTCACCCCTCCACTTT. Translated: CASSPQQGHWNSPLHF.

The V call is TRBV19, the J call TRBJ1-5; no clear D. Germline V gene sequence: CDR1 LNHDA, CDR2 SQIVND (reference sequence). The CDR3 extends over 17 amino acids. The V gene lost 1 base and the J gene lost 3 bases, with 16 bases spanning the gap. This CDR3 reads CASSIASDRRANQPQHF. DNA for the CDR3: TGTGCCAGTAGTATAGCCAGCGATAGGCGGGCCAATCAGCCCCAGCATTTT.

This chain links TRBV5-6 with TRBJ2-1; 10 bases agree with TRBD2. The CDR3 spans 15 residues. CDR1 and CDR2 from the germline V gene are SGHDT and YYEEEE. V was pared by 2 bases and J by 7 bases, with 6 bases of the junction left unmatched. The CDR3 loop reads CASSFGTSGTNEQFF. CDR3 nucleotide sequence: TGTGCCAGCAGCTTCGGAACTAGCGGGACAAATGAGCAGTTCTTC.

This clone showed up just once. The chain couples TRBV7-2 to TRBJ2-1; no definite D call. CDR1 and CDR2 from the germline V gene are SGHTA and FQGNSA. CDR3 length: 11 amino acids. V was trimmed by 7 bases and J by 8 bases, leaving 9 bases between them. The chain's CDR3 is CASTLLDEQFF. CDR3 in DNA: TGTGCCAGCACCCTTCTAGATGAGCAGTTCTTC.

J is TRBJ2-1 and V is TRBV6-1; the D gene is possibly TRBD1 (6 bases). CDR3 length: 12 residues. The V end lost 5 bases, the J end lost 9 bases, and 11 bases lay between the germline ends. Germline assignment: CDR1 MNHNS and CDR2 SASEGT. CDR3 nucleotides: TGTGCCAGCAGTTCACAGGGCGGTGAGCAGTTCTTC. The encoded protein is CASSSQGGEQFF.

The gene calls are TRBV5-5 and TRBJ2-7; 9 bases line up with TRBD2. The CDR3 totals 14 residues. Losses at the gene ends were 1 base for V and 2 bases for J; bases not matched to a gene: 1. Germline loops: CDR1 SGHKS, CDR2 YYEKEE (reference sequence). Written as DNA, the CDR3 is TGTGCCAGCAGCTTGTCTAGCGGGGCCTACGAGCAGTACTTC. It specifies CASSLSSGAYEQYF. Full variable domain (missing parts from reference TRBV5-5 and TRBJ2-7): DAGVTQSPTHLIKTRGQQVTLRCSPISGHKSVSWYQQVLGQGPQFIFQYYEKEERGRGNFPDRFSARQFPNYSSELNVNALLLGDSALYLCASSLSSGAYEQYFGPGTRLTVT.

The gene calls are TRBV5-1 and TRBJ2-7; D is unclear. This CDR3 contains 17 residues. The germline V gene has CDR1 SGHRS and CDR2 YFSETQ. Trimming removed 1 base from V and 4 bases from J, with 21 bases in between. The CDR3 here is CASSLKVATPSLYEQYF. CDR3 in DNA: TGCGCCAGCAGCTTGAAGGTAGCTACCCCCTCCTTGTACGAGCAGTACTTC.

The DNA of the CDR3 is TGCAGCGTTGTCATACAGGCGCCGAGCACTGAAGCTTTCTTT. Protein sequence: CSVVIQAPSTEAFF. The chain is built from TRBV29-1 and TRBJ1-1; tentatively, D is TRBD1 (5 bases). V was shortened by 4 bases and J by 4 bases, with 16 bases between the two germline ends. The CDR3 totals 14 residues. CDR1 and CDR2 from the germline V gene are SQVTM and ANQGSEA.

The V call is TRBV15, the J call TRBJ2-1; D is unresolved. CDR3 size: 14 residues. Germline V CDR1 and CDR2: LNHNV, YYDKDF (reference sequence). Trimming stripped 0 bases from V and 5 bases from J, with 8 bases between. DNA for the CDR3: TGTGCCACCAGCAGAGATCATGGGCACAATGAGCAGTTCTTC. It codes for CATSRDHGHNEQFF.

For the CDR3, the DNA is TGCGCCAGCAGCTCGGGACTAGCGGGGGCCACGAGGAGCGCAGATACGCAGTATTTT. Translation gives CASSSGLAGATRSADTQYF. The gene calls are TRBV5-1 and TRBJ2-3, with TRBD2 identical over 14 bases. This CDR3 spans 19 amino acids. Per germline, CDR1 SGHRS and CDR2 YFSETQ. V trimming: 3 bases; J trimming: 4 bases; junction bases outside the gene matches: 13.